The clone carrying this T cell receptor beta chain appeared a single time. The data stem from a study of blood T cell repertoires in COVID-19. The repertoire was sequenced with immunoSEQ multiplex PCR; TCRdb's copy has only in-frame clones and lacks some. The table lists about 37,000 clones, 70% to 90% of them singletons. V lost 7 bases, J lost 7 bases, and 20 bases lay in between. The germline CDR1 and CDR2 sequences are SGHRS and YFSETQ. The CDR3 spans 15 residues. The chain combines TRBV5-1 with TRBJ1-4, with D possibly being TRBD1 (6 bases). This sequence originates from a man between 65 and 85 years old with acute or convalescent COVID-19. Sequenced material: peripheral blood. DNA of the CDR3: TGCGCCAGCTCCTTCCTCCAGGGGAGAGGTGAAAAACTGTTTTTT. It codes for CASSFLQGRGEKLFF.